This T cell receptor (beta chain) is drawn from a study of T cells in Graves' hyperthyroidism and ophthalmopathy. Points from the study as a whole: Researchers found most expanded thyroid clonotypes above 0.001 in blood as well.

This clonotype was found a few times. Its antigen is undetermined. Individuals with ophthalmopathy presented a Clinical Activity Score of at least 3, a NOSPECS grade of at least 4 and a duration under 3 months. Orbital computed tomography and thyroid ultrasound, together with serum TRAb and thyroxine and clinical symptoms, were used for diagnoses. The V end was cut by 3 bases, the J end by 10 bases, with 16 bases between. The CDR3 runs 14 residues. Germline CDR1 and CDR2: SGHVS and FQNEAQ. RNA transcripts yielded amplified TCR beta CDR3 regions. When the TCR CDR3 underwent first-round RT-PCR, the HTBI primer set was used. TCRdb processed the multiplex PCR reads anew with MiXCR; each CDR3 protein has one entry. The sample contains hundreds of thousands of distinct CDR3 sequences, approximately 20% of which appear only once.

V and J are TRBV7-8 and TRBJ2-1, with a possible D match to TRBD1 (6 bases). The TCR comes from a middle-aged man with Graves' ophthalmopathy. Sequencing input: blood. In DNA, the CDR3 is TGTGCCAGCAGCTTTTCCGGGACACTCAGAGAGCAGTTCTTC. Protein sequence: CASSFSGTLREQFF.